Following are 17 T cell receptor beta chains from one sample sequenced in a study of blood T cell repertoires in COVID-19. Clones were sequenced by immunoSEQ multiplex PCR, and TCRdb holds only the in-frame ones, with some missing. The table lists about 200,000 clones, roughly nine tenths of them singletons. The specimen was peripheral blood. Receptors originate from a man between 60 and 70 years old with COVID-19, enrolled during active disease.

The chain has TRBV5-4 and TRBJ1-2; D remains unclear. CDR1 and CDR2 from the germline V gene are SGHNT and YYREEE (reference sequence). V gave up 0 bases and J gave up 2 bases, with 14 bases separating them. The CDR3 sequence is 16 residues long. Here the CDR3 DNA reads TGTGCCAGCAGCTTGGCGGGTCAAGGCGGCAACTATGGCTACACCTTC. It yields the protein CASSLAGQGGNYGYTF.

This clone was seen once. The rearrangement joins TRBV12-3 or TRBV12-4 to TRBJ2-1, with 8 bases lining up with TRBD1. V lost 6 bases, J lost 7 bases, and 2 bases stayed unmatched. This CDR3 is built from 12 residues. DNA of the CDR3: TGTGCCAGCAGACGGACAGGGAATGAGCAGTTCTTC. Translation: CASRRTGNEQFF.

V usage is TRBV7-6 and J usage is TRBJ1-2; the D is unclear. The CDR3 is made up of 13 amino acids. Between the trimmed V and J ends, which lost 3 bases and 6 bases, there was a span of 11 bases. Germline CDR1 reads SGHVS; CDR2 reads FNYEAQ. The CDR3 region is CASSFSGVDGYTF. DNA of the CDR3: TGTGCCAGCAGCTTTTCGGGAGTGGATGGCTACACCTTC.

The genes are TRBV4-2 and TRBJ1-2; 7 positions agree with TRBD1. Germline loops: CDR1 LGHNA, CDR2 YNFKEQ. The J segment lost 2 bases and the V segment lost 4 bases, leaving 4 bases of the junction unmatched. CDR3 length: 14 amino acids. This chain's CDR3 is CASSREGQNYGYTF. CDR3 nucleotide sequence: TGTGCCAGCAGCCGAGAGGGACAGAACTATGGCTACACCTTC.

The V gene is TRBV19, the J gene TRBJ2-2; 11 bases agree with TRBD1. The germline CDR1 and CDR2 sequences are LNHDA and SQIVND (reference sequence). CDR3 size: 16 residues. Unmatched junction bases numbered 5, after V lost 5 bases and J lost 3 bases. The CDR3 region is CASSLRTGGYTGELFF. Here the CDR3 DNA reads TGTGCCAGTAGTCTTCGGACAGGGGGCTACACCGGGGAGCTGTTTTTT. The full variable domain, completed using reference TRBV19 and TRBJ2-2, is DGGITQSPKYLFRKEGQNVTLSCEQNLNHDAMYWYRQDPGQGLRLIYYSQIVNDFQKGDIAEGYSVSREKKESFPLTVTSAQKNPTAFYLCASSLRTGGYTGELFFGEGSRLTVL.

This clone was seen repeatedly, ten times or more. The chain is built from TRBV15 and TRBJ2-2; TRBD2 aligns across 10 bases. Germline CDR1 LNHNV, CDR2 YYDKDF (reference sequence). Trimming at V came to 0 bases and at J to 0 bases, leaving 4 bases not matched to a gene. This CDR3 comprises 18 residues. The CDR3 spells CATSRDLAGGPNTGELFF. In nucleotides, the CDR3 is TGTGCCACCAGCAGAGATTTAGCGGGGGGACCGAACACCGGGGAGCTGTTTTTT.

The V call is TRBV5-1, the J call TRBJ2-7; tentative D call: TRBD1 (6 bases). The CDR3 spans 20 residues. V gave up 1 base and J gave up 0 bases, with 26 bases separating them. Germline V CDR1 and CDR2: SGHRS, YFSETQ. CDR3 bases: TGCGCCAGCAGCTTGAAGTTTTACGGAACCGGGACAAGCCTCTCCTACGAGCAGTACTTC. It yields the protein CASSLKFYGTGTSLSYEQYF.

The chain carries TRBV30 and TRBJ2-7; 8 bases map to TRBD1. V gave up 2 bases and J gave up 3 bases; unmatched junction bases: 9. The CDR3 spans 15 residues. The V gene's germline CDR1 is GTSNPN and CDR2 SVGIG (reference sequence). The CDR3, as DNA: TGTGCCTGGAGTAAAAAAGGACAGGGTAGCTACGAGCAGTACTTC. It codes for CAWSKKGQGSYEQYF.

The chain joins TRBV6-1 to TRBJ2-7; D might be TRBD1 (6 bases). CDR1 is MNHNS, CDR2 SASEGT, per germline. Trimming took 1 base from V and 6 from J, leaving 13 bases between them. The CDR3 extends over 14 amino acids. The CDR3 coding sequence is TGTGCCAGCAGTGAAGATGGCTTCAGGGGCGAGCAGTACTTC. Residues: CASSEDGFRGEQYF.

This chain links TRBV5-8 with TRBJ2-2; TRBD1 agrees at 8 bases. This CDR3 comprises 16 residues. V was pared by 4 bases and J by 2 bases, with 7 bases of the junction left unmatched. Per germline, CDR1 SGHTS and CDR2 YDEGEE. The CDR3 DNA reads TGTGCCAGCAGCCCGGGACAGGTATCAAACACCGGGGAGCTGTTTTTT. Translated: CASSPGQVSNTGELFF.

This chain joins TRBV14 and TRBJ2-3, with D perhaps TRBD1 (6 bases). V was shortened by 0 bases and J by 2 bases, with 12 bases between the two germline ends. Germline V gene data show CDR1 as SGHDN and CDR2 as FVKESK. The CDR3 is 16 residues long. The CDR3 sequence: CASSQDGGATTDTQYF. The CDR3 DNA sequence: TGTGCCAGCAGCCAAGATGGGGGCGCCACCACAGATACGCAGTATTTT. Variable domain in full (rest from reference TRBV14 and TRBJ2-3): EAGVTQFPSHSVIEKGQTVTLRCDPISGHDNLYWYRRVMGKEIKFLLHFVKESKQDESGMPNNRFLAERTGGTYSTLKVQPAELEDSGVYFCASSQDGGATTDTQYFGPGTRLTVL.

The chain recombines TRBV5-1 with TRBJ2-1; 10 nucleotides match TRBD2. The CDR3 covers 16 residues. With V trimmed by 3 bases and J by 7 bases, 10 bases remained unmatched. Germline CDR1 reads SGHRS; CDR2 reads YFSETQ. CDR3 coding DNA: TGCGCCAGCAGCTGGTCTAGCGGGAGAATCTCAAATGAGCAGTTCTTC. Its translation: CASSWSSGRISNEQFF.

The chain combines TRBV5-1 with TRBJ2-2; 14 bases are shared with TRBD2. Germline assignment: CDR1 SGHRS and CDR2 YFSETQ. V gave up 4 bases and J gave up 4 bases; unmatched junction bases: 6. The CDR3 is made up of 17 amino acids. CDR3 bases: TGCGCCAGCAGCAAGACTAGCGGGAGGGGGTTCACCGGGGAGCTGTTTTTT. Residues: CASSKTSGRGFTGELFF.

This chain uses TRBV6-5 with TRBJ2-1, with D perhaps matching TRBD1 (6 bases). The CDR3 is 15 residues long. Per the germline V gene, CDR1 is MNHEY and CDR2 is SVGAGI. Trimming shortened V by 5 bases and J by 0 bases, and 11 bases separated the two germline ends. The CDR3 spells CASSRTGSSYNEQFF. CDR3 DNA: TGTGCCAGCAGTCGAACAGGGAGCTCCTACAATGAGCAGTTCTTC.

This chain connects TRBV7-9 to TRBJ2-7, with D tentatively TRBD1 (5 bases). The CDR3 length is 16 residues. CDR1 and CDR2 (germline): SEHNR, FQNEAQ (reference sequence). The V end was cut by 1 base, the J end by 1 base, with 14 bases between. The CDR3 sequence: CASSLDPRGRSYEQYF. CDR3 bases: TGTGCCAGCAGCTTAGATCCAAGGGGCCGATCCTACGAGCAGTACTTC.

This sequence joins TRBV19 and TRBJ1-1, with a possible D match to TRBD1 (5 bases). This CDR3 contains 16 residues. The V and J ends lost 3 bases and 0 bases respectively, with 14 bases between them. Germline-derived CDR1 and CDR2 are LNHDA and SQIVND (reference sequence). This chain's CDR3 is CASSIAPGNMNTEAFF. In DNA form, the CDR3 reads TGTGCCAGTAGTATCGCGCCAGGGAACATGAACACTGAAGCTTTCTTT. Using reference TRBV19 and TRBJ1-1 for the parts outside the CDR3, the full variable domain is DGGITQSPKYLFRKEGQNVTLSCEQNLNHDAMYWYRQDPGQGLRLIYYSQIVNDFQKGDIAEGYSVSREKKESFPLTVTSAQKNPTAFYLCASSIAPGNMNTEAFFGQGTRLTVV.

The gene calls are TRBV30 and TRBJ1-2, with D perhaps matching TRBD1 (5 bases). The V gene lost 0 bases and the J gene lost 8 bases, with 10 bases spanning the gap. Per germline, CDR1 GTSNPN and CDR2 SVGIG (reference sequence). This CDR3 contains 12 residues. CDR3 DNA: TGTGCCTGGAGTGTATATGGGGCGGGCTACACCTTC. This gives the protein CAWSVYGAGYTF.